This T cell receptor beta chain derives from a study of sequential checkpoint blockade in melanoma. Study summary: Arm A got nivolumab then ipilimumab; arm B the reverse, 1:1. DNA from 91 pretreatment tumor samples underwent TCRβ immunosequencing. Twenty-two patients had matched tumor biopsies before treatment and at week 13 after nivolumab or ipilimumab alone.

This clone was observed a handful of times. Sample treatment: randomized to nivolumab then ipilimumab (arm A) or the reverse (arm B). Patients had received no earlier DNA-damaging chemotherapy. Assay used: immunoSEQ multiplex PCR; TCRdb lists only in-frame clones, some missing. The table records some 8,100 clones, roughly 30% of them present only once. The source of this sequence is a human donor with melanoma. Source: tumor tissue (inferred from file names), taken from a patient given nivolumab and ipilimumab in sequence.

DNA of the CDR3: TGCGCCAGCACCGGTGAGAATTCACCCCTCCACTTT. This sequence encodes CASTGENSPLHF. V and J are TRBV10-2 and TRBJ1-6, with unresolved D. The CDR3 is 12 amino acids. V lost 7 bases and J lost 7, with 8 bases in between. CDR1 WSHSY and CDR2 SAAADI come from the germline V gene.